This T cell receptor (beta chain) was recorded in a study of blood T cell repertoires in COVID-19. Of note for this clone: The junction differs from germline at one of its ends, possibly a read error.

This CDR3 is built from 17 residues. CDR1 is SSHAT and CDR2 is FNYEAQ in the germline V gene (reference sequence). Sequenced by immunoSEQ multiplex PCR; TCRdb stores in-frame clones only, minus some. Of under 30,000 clones listed, approximately 94% are singletons. This rearrangement joins TRBV7-7 to TRBJ2-1; 10 positions match TRBD1. Sequencing input: peripheral blood. The TCR comes from a woman between 45 and 65 years old with active COVID-19. The CDR3 DNA follows: TGTGCTAGCAGCTTAGCGGAGTTTGGGACAGGGGCAGGTGAGCAGTTCTTC. It codes for CASSLAEFGTGAGEQFF.